This T cell receptor (beta chain) was recorded in a study of radiotherapy plus CTLA-4 blockade in lung cancer listed by TCRdb under 2018. Study-level background: Objective responses occurred in around 20% of enrolled patients, and around 30% achieved disease control.

The CDR3 runs 14 residues from the cysteine to the phenylalanine. The only DNA kept is the CDR3, 42 bases in frame from the first base. V is shortened by 7 bases, J by 0 bases, and the region joining them spans 7 bases. For CDR1 and CDR2, the germline V gene lists MNHEY and SVGAGI. General conclusions and limits of the study: After treatment with radiotherapy and ipilimumab, TCR clones that originated in tumors expanded in peripheral blood. The strongest predictors of response were reported to be early dynamic shifts in blood T cell clones along with a rise in serum interferon-beta following radiation.

Comment on this clone: Its cognate antigen has yet to be identified. No quality values exist for individual bases; no much larger clone is one base distant.

Focal radiation therapy combined with CTLA-4 blockade (ipilimumab) was tested in patients with chemo-refractory metastatic non-small-cell lung cancer. Library prep was done by the immunoSEQ multiplex PCR assay. Not all clones reach the TCRdb copy of this immuneACCESS table, which keeps in-frame sequences only. Checked studies attribute under half of the gap to unresolved V genes and leave the rest unexplained. Counted in this sample were 90,000 to 150,000 clones; around 75% of them appeared once. The ten largest clones add up to approximately 5% of the sample. The chain couples TRBV6-5 to TRBJ2-6; the D gene cannot be named for sure. The clonotype was recovered from a human donor with non-small cell lung cancer who had a partial response to radiotherapy plus ipilimumab. Sequencing was performed on peripheral blood, taken from a patient treated with radiotherapy plus ipilimumab. DNA sequence: TGTGCCAGCACGACATCCTCTGGGGCCAACGTCCTGACTTTC. This gives the protein CASTTSSGANVLTF.